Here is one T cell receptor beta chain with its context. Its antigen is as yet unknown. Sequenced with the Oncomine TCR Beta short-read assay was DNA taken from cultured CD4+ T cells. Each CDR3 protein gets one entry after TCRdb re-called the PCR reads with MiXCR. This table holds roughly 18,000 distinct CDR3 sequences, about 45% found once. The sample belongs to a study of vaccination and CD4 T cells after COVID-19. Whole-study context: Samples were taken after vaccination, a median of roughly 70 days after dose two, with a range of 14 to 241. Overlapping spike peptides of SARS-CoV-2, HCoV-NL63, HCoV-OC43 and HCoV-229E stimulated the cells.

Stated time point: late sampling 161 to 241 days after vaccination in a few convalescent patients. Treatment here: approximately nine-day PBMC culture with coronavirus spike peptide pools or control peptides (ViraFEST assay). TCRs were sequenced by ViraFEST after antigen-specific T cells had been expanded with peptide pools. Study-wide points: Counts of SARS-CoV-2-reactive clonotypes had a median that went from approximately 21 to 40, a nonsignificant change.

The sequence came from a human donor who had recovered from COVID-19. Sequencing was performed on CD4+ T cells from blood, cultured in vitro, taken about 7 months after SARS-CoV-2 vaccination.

As DNA, the CDR3 is TGTGCCAGCAGTGAAGAACACGGCCGGCCCCAGCATTTT. This translates into CASSEEHGRPQHF. The V and J genes are TRBV6-1 and TRBJ1-5; D is uncertain. Per germline, CDR1 MNHNS and CDR2 SASEGT. V dropped 1 base and J dropped 9 bases, with 10 bases sitting between them. CDR3 length: 13 amino acids.